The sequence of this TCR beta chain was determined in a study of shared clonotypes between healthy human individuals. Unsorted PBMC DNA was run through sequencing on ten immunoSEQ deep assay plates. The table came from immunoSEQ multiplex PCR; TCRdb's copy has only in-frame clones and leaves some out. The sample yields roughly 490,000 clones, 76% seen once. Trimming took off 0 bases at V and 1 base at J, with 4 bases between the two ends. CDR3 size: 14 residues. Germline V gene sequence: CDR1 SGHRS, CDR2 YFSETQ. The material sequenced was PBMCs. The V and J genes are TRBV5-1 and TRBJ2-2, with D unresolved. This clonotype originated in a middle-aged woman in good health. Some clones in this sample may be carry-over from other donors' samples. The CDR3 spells CASSLGRNTGELFF. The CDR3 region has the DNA TGCGCCAGCAGCTTGGGGCGGAACACCGGGGAGCTGTTTTTT.